A single sample gave rise to the 29 T cell receptor beta chains below, sequenced in a study of cytomegalovirus exposure and HLA in healthy donors. With 60 Vbeta and 13 Jbeta primers, the PCR was carried out. Assay: immunoSEQ multiplex PCR; the TCRdb copy retains only in-frame clones and omits some. The top ten hold roughly 2% of the sample, which has about 190,000 clones, roughly four fifths seen once. Sequenced sample: PBMCs. The origin of the receptors is a woman under 30 in good health and CMV-seropositive.

The rearrangement joins TRBV6-6 to TRBJ1-6; 7 bases agree with TRBD1. The germline V gene has CDR1 MNHNY and CDR2 SVGAGI (reference sequence). The CDR3 has 16 amino acids. J lost 6 bases, V lost 5 bases, and 10 bases had no gene match. Written as DNA, the CDR3 is TGTGCCAGCAGTCAGACCCACAGGGGATCTAATTCACCCCTCCACTTT. Its translation: CASSQTHRGSNSPLHF.

The table lists this clone with a few counts. This sequence joins TRBV9 and TRBJ1-5, with D perhaps matching TRBD1 (5 bases). The CDR3 is 17 amino acids. In germline, CDR1 is SGDLS, CDR2 YYNGEE. V lost 1 base and J 0 bases, leaving 14 bases between the germline ends. The CDR3 here is CASSVRDGLFSNQPQHF. DNA of the CDR3: TGTGCCAGCAGCGTACGGGACGGACTATTTAGCAATCAGCCCCAGCATTTT. Drawing the rest from reference TRBV9 and TRBJ1-5, the complete variable domain is DSGVTQTPKHLITATGQRVTLRCSPRSGDLSVYWYQQSLDQGLQFLIQYYNGEERAKGNILERFSAQQFPDLHSELNLSSLELGDSALYFCASSVRDGLFSNQPQHFGDGTRLSIL.

This chain uses TRBV14 with TRBJ2-7; D is undetermined. Deletions cut 1 base from V and 8 bases from J, with 12 bases between. The CDR3 length is 13 residues. The germline CDR1 and CDR2 sequences are SGHDN and FVKESK. DNA for the CDR3: TGTGCCAGCAGCCAAGCGCCAGGTTCCAAGCAGTACTTC. Protein product: CASSQAPGSKQYF.

The chain employs TRBV2 and TRBJ2-5, with D possibly matching TRBD2 (6 bases). The CDR3 totals 12 residues. Germline loops: CDR1 SNHLY, CDR2 FYNNEI. V shed 6 bases and J shed 8 bases, with 13 bases lying between them. The CDR3 DNA reads as TGTGCCAGCAGCGATTACGGGAGAACCCAGTACTTC. Its translation: CASSDYGRTQYF.

This clone was recorded once. The chain combines TRBV7-3 with TRBJ2-5; D possibly corresponds to TRBD2 (6 bases). The CDR3 has 13 amino acids. Germline loops: CDR1 SGHTA, CDR2 FQGTGA. Between the trimmed V and J ends, which lost 5 bases and 5 bases, there was a span of 12 bases. DNA for the CDR3: TGTGCCAGCAGCCGGGGGACCCAGGAGACCCAGTACTTC. This translates into CASSRGTQETQYF.

The J gene is TRBJ2-5, the V gene TRBV6-6; 10 nucleotides agree with TRBD1. CDR3 size: 15 residues. After removal of 6 bases from V and 7 bases from J, the junction contained 11 bases not matched to a gene. Germline lookup yields CDR1 MNHNY and CDR2 SVGAGI (reference sequence). Here the CDR3 reads CASSGTGALDGTQYF. CDR3 sequence (DNA): TGTGCCAGCAGCGGGACAGGGGCCCTAGACGGGACCCAGTACTTC.

The rearrangement joins TRBV5-6 to TRBJ2-3, with D possibly TRBD1 on 6 matching bases. With 4 bases removed from V and 3 bases from J, the gap between germline ends came to 12 bases. This CDR3 comprises 14 residues. Germline values: CDR1 SGHDT, CDR2 YYEEEE. The CDR3 DNA is TGTGCCAGCAGCCAACTACAGGGAACAGATACGCAGTATTTT. Translated, it gives CASSQLQGTDTQYF.

The chain joins TRBV5-1 to TRBJ1-1; a weak D match, TRBD1 (5 bases). This CDR3 region has 16 residues. The germline CDR1 and CDR2 sequences are SGHRS and YFSETQ. Trimming took off 4 bases at V and 7 bases at J, with 23 bases between the two ends. The CDR3 region has the DNA TGCGCCAGCAGCCGACACGCGGGGGGTGACAACGGTGAAGCTTTCTTT. It encodes CASSRHAGGDNGEAFF.

Of note for this clone: The sample contains more than one DNA sequence encoding this CDR3. This sequence joins TRBV2 and TRBJ1-2, with unresolved D. Germline assignment: CDR1 SNHLY and CDR2 FYNNEI. With 4 bases removed from V and 4 bases from J, the gap between germline ends came to 7 bases. CDR3 length equals 12 residues. In DNA form, the CDR3 reads TGTGCCAGCAGTGTTACGGGCTATGGCTACACCTTC. It encodes CASSVTGYGYTF. Full variable domain (missing parts from reference TRBV2 and TRBJ1-2): EPEVTQTPSHQVTQMGQEVILRCVPISNHLYFYWYRQILGQKVEFLVSFYNNEISEKSEIFDDQFSVERPDGSNFTLKIRSTKLEDSAMYFCASSVTGYGYTFGSGTRLTVV.

The rearrangement links TRBV4-2 to TRBJ2-3, with no clear D. The CDR3 loop spans 17 amino acids. Looked up from germline, CDR1 is LGHNA and CDR2 is YNFKEQ. Trimming cost V 4 bases and J 1 base, with 18 bases left between them. This CDR3 reads CASSPGETGHRTDTQYF. In nucleotides, the CDR3 is TGTGCCAGCAGCCCCGGAGAAACTGGCCACCGCACAGATACGCAGTATTTT.

CDR3 sequence (DNA): TGTGCCAGCAGTTACTCGTTTGAGAGCTCTGGAAACACCATATATTTT. This sequence encodes CASSYSFESSGNTIYF. The chain has TRBV6-5 and TRBJ1-3; no clear D gene. The V gene lost 0 bases and the J gene lost 0 bases, with 9 bases spanning the gap. The CDR3 extends over 16 amino acids. The germline CDR1 and CDR2 sequences are MNHEY and SVGAGI.

This clone showed up just once. The chain combines TRBV7-9 with TRBJ2-5; 10 bases line up with TRBD2. This CDR3 comprises 15 residues. Germline V gives CDR1 SEHNR, CDR2 FQNEAQ (reference sequence). Trimming at V came to 1 base and at J to 2 bases, leaving 1 base not matched to a gene. The DNA for the CDR3 is TGTGCCAGCAGCTTAGGTAGCGGGGGGCAAGAGACCCAGTACTTC. As protein: CASSLGSGGQETQYF.

This chain links TRBV21-1 with TRBJ2-7; the DNA was not compared with TRBD2, the D call given in the table. TRBV21-1 is assigned pseudogene status. The CDR3 has 14 residues. The CDR3 loop is CASSPDGIHYEQYV. CDR3 DNA: TGTGCCAGCAGCCCCGACGGGATCCACTACGAGCAGTACGTC.

Only a few counts were recorded for this clone. This chain joins TRBV2 and TRBJ1-5; D may be TRBD1 (6 bases). V was cut by 1 base and J by 4 bases, with 11 bases left in between. The CDR3 spans 15 residues. Germline V gives CDR1 SNHLY, CDR2 FYNNEI. The CDR3 nucleotides read TGTGCCAGCAGTGAAGGGGGGCTTTGGAATCAGCCCCAGCATTTT. It is translated as CASSEGGLWNQPQHF. Full variable domain (remainder filled in from reference TRBV2 and TRBJ1-5): EPEVTQTPSHQVTQMGQEVILRCVPISNHLYFYWYRQILGQKVEFLVSFYNNEISEKSEIFDDQFSVERPDGSNFTLKIRSTKLEDSAMYFCASSEGGLWNQPQHFGDGTRLSIL.

CDR3 amino acids: CASSQGGGYTF. CDR3 DNA sequence: TGTGCCAGCTCACAGGGAGGCGGCTACACCTTC. The chain couples TRBV18 to TRBJ1-2; D not certain. The CDR3 length is 11 residues. Between the trimmed V and J ends, which lost 4 bases and 8 bases, there was a span of 8 bases. Looked up from germline, CDR1 is KGHSH and CDR2 is LQKENI.

The chain couples TRBV7-2 to TRBJ2-1; TRBD1 is a possible D gene (6 bases). Germline CDR1 SGHTA, CDR2 FQGNSA. The CDR3 contains 15 residues. Trimming left V 3 bases short and J 7 bases short, with 16 bases between. The CDR3 sequence: CASSLGTLLGNEQFF. Written as DNA, the CDR3 is TGTGCCAGCAGCTTGGGGACACTCCTAGGGAATGAGCAGTTCTTC.

This chain connects TRBV4-2 to TRBJ2-5, with D possibly TRBD2 on 6 matching bases. V was cut by 2 bases and J by 2 bases, with 12 bases left in between. CDR3 length: 15 amino acids. CDR1 is LGHNA and CDR2 is YNFKEQ in the germline V gene. The CDR3 DNA sequence: TGTGCCAGCAGCCAACTACTAGCCCAACAAGAGACCCAGTACTTC. It encodes CASSQLLAQQETQYF.

In its sample, this clone was seen a few times. The chain employs TRBV6-1 and TRBJ1-2; D call uncertain. V was clipped by 8 bases and J by 3 bases, with 13 bases between them. The CDR3 extends over 13 amino acids. CDR1 is MNHNS, CDR2 SASEGT, per germline. CDR3: CASGEYEDYGYTF. The CDR3 DNA sequence: TGTGCCAGCGGGGAGTATGAGGACTATGGCTACACCTTC.

The chain is built from TRBV28 and TRBJ1-2; 7 nucleotides agree with TRBD1. Losses at the gene ends were 8 bases for V and 4 bases for J; bases not matched to a gene: 13. CDR1 is MDHEN, CDR2 SYDVKM, per germline. This CDR3 spans 15 amino acids. CDR3 sequence: CASSYKSQGRYGYTF. DNA of the CDR3: TGTGCCAGCTCCTACAAATCACAGGGGCGCTATGGCTACACCTTC.

The rearrangement links TRBV4-1 to TRBJ2-2; 7 bases match TRBD1. CDR3 length: 15 amino acids. Germline trimming cut 10 bases from V and 0 bases from J; bases unmatched to any gene: 8. Germline values: CDR1 MGHRA, CDR2 YSYEKL. DNA of the CDR3: TGCGCCACCGATTCAGGACAGGCGAACACCGGGGAGCTGTTTTTT. Its protein is CATDSGQANTGELFF.

V is TRBV19 and J is TRBJ2-6; D call uncertain. The CDR3 loop spans 14 amino acids. With 5 bases removed from V and 0 bases from J, the gap between germline ends came to 5 bases. CDR1 LNHDA and CDR2 SQIVND come from the germline V gene (reference sequence). The CDR3 spells CASSWSSGANVLTF. CDR3 bases: TGTGCCAGTAGTTGGAGCTCTGGGGCCAACGTCCTGACTTTC.

This chain uses TRBV4-2 with TRBJ1-1; tentative D call: TRBD1 (5 bases). Deletions cut 6 bases from V and 5 bases from J, with 13 bases between. CDR1 LGHNA and CDR2 YNFKEQ come from the germline V gene. There are 13 residues in the CDR3. In DNA, the CDR3 is TGTGCCAGCAGGGACGGGGGGGAGACTGAAGCTTTCTTT. Translation gives CASRDGGETEAFF.

V usage is TRBV5-4 and J usage is TRBJ1-5, with 7 bases that match TRBD1. The J segment lost 6 bases and the V segment lost 1 base, leaving 13 bases of the junction unmatched. This CDR3 region has 17 residues. CDR1 is SGHNT and CDR2 is YYREEE in the germline V gene (reference sequence). The CDR3 nucleotides are TGTGCCAGCAGCTTGCCCGACAGGGTGGGAATCACTCAGCCCCAGCATTTT. Encoded protein: CASSLPDRVGITQPQHF.

The rearrangement joins TRBV30 to TRBJ1-6; 8 positions match TRBD1. The CDR3 is 16 residues long. Germline CDR1 reads GTSNPN; CDR2 reads SVGIG (reference sequence). V was pared by 1 base and J by 9 bases, with 11 bases of the junction left unmatched. CDR3 sequence (DNA): TGTGCCTGGAGTGGTCAGGGGGCTTTGCCTGGTTCACCCCTCCACTTT. Its translation: CAWSGQGALPGSPLHF. The full variable domain, rest sourced from reference TRBV30 and TRBJ1-6, is SQTIHQWPATLVQPVGSPLSLECTVEGTSNPNLYWYRQAAGRGLQLLFYSVGIGQISSEVPQNLSASRPQDRQFILSSKKLLLSDSGFYLCAWSGQGALPGSPLHFGNGTRLTVT.

V and J are TRBV19 and TRBJ2-5; 8 nucleotides line up with TRBD1. The end of the DNA aligns better with TRBJ2-7, so the J call may be wrong. Germline V lookup: CDR1 LNHDA, CDR2 SQIVND (reference sequence). The CDR3 is 14 residues long. Written as DNA, the CDR3 is TGTGCCAGTAACATCGGGACAGGAGCCTACGAGCAGTACTTC. Translated, it gives CASNIGTGAYEQYF.

In this sample, this clone turned up once. The CDR3 protein is CASSPGLAGWSTGELFF. The CDR3 region has the DNA TGTGCCAGCAGCCCGGGACTAGCGGGGTGGTCCACCGGGGAGCTGTTTTTT. The J gene is TRBJ2-2, the V gene TRBV11-3; 13 nucleotides align to TRBD2. The CDR3 is 17 residues long. V lost 5 bases, J lost 4 bases, and 7 bases stayed unmatched. The germline V gene encodes CDR1 SGHNT and CDR2 YENEEA.

The V call is TRBV6-1, the J call TRBJ2-5; a weak D match, TRBD1 (5 bases). This CDR3 comprises 16 residues. V lost 2 bases and J lost 0, with 13 bases in between. Per the germline V gene, CDR1 is MNHNS and CDR2 is SASEGT. For the CDR3, the DNA is TGTGCCAGCAGTGAACAAGGGGCGTCGAACCAAGAGACCCAGTACTTC. Its protein product is CASSEQGASNQETQYF.

The CDR3 loop is CASSSRQGVGNEQFF. CDR3 DNA sequence: TGTGCCAGCAGTTCCCGACAGGGAGTCGGCAATGAGCAGTTCTTC. J is TRBJ2-1 and V is TRBV6-6, with 7 bases matching TRBD1. Looked up from germline, CDR1 is MNHNY and CDR2 is SVGAGI (reference sequence). This CDR3 has 15 amino acids. The V and J ends lost 4 bases and 6 bases, in that order; junction bases with no gene match: 9.

The chain combines TRBV5-1 with TRBJ2-3; 7 bases fit TRBD1. CDR3 length: 16 amino acids. Germline V gene sequence: CDR1 SGHRS, CDR2 YFSETQ. The V gene end was trimmed by 0 bases and the J gene end by 5 bases; junction bases not matched to a gene: 9. The CDR3 sequence: CASSLGADRVGDTQYF. DNA for the CDR3: TGCGCCAGCAGCTTGGGAGCCGACAGGGTGGGAGATACGCAGTATTTT.